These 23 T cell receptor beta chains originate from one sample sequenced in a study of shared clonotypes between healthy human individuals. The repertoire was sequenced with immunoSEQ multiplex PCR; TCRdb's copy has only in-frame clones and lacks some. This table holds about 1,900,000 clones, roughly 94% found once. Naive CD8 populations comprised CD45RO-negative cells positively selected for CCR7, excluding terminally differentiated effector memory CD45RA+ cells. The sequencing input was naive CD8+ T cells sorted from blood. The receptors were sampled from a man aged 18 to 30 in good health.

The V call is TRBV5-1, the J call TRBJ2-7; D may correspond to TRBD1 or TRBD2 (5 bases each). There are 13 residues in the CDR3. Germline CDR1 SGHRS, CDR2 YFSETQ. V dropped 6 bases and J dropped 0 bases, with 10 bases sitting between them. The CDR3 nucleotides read TGCGCCAGCACTTTTGGGGGCTCCTACGAGCAGTACTTC. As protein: CASTFGGSYEQYF.

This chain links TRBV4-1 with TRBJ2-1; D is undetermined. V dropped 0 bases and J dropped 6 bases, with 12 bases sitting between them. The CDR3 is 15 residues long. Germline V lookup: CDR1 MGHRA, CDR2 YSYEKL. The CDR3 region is CASSQEMMNVNEQFF. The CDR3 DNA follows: TGCGCCAGCAGCCAAGAAATGATGAACGTCAATGAGCAGTTCTTC.

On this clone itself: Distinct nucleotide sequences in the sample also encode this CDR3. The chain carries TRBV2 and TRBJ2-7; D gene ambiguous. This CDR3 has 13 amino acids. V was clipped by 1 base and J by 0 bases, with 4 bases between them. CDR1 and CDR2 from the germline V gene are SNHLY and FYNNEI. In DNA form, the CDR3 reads TGTGCCAGCAGTGAAGGGCTCTCCTACGAGCAGTACTTC. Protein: CASSEGLSYEQYF.

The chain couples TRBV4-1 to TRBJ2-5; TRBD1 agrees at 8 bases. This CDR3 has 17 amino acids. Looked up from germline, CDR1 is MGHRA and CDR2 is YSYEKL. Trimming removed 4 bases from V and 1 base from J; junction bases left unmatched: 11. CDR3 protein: CASSLGTGDRTQETQYF. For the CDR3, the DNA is TGCGCCAGCAGCCTAGGGACCGGGGACAGGACCCAAGAGACCCAGTACTTC.

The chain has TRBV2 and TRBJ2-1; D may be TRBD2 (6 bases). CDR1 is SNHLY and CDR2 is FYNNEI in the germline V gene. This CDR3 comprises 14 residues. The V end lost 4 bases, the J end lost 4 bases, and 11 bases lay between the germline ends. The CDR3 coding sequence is TGTGCCAGCAGTGGGCGGGACTTGTACAATGAGCAGTTCTTC. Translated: CASSGRDLYNEQFF. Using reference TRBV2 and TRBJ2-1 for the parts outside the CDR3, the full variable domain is EPEVTQTPSHQVTQMGQEVILRCVPISNHLYFYWYRQILGQKVEFLVSFYNNEISEKSEIFDDQFSVERPDGSNFTLKIRSTKLEDSAMYFCASSGRDLYNEQFFGPGTRLTVL.

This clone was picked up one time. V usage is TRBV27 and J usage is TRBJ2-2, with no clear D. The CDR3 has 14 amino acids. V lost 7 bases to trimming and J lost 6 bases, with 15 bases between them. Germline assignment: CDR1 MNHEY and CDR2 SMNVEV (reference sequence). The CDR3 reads CASMTGVTSGELFF. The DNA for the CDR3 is TGTGCCAGCATGACTGGGGTTACCTCCGGGGAGCTGTTTTTT.

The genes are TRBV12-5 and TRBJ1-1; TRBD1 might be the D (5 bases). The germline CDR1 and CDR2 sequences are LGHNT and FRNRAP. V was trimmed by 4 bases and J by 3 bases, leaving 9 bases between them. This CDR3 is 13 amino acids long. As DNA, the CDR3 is TGTGCTAGTGGTTGGGGAGGGGACACTGAAGCTTTCTTT. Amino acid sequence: CASGWGGDTEAFF.

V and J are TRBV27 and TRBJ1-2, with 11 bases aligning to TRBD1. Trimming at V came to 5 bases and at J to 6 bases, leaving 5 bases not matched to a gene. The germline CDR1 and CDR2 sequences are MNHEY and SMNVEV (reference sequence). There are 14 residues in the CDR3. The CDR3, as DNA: TGTGCCAGCAGTGGGACAGGGGGGGTGAATGGCTACACCTTC. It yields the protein CASSGTGGVNGYTF.

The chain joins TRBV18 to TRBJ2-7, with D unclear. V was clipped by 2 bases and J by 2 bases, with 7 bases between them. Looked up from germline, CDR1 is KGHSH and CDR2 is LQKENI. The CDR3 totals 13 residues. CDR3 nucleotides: TGTGCCAGCTCACCAACACAAACCTACGAGCAGTACTTC. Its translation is CASSPTQTYEQYF.

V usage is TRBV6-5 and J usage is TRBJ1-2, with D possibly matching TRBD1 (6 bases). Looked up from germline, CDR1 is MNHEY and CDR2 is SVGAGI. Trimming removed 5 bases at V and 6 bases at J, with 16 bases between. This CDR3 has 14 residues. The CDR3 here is CASSTQGGDNGYTF. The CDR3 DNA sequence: TGTGCCAGCAGTACCCAGGGCGGGGACAATGGCTACACCTTC.

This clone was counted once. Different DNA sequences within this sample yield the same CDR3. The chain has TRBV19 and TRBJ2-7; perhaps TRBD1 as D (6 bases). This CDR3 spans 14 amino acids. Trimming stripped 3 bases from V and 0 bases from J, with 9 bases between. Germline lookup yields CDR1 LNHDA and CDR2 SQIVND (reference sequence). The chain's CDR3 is CASSIRTDSYEQYF. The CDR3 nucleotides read TGTGCCAGTAGTATCCGGACAGACTCCTACGAGCAGTACTTC.

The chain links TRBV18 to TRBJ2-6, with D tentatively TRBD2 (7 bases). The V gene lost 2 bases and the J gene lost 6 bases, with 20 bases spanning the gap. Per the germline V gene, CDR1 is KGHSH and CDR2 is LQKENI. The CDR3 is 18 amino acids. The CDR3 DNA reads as TGTGCCAGCTCACCATCGGGGGCGGGAGCCCCTGAGGCCAACGTCCTGACTTTC. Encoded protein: CASSPSGAGAPEANVLTF.

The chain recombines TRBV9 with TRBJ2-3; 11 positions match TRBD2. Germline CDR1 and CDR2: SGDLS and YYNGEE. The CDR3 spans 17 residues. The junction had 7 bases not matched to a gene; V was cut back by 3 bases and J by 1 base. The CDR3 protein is CASSAGTSGMGTDTQYF. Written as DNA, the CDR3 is TGTGCCAGCAGCGCCGGGACTAGCGGTATGGGCACAGATACGCAGTATTTT.

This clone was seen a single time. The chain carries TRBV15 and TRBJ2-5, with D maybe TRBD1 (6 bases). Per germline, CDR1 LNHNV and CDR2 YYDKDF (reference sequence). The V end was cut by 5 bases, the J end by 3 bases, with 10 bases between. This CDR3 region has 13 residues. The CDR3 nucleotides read TGTGCCACCAGCCGATCAGGGGAAGAGACCCAGTACTTC. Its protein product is CATSRSGEETQYF. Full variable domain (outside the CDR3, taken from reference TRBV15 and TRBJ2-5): DAMVIQNPRYQVTQFGKPVTLSCSQTLNHNVMYWYQQKSSQAPKLLFHYYDKDFNNEADTPDNFQSRRPNTSFCFLDIRSPGLGDTAMYLCATSRSGEETQYFGPGTRLLVL.

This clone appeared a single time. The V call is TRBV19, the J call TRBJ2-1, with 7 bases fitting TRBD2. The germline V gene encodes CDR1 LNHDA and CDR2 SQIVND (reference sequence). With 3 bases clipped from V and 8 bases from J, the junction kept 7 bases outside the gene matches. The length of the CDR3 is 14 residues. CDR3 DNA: TGTGCCAGTAGTATCACTAGCGCCGGGGATGAGCAGTTCTTC. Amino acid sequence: CASSITSAGDEQFF.

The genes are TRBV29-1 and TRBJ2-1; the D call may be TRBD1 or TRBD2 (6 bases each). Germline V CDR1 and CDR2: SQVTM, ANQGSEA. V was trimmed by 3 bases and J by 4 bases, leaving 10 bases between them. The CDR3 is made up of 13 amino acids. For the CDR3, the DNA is TGCAGCGTTGACGAGGGGGGATACAATGAGCAGTTCTTC. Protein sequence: CSVDEGGYNEQFF.

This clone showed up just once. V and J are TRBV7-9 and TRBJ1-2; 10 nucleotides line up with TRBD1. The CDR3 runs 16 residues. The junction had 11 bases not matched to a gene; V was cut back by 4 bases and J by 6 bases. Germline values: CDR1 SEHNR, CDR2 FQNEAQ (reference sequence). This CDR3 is CASSSTPGQGLDGYTF. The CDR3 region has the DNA TGTGCCAGCAGCTCGACTCCGGGACAGGGGTTGGATGGCTACACCTTC.

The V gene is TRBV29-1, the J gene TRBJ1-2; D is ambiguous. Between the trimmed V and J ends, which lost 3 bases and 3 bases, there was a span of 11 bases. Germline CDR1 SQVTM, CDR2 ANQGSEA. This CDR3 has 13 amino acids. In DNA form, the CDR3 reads TGCAGCGTTGACTCTGTCACAGACTATGGCTACACCTTC. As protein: CSVDSVTDYGYTF. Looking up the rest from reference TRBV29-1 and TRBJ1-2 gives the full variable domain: SAVISQKPSRDICQRGTSLTIQCQVDSQVTMMFWYRQQPGQSLTLIATANQGSEATYESGFVIDKFPISRPNLTFSTLTVSNMSPEDSSIYLCSVDSVTDYGYTFGSGTRLTVV.

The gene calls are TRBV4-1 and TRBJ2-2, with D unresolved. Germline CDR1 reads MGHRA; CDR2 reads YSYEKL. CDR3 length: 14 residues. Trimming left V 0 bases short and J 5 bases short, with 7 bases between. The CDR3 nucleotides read TGCGCCAGCAGCCAAGATTCCACGACCGGGGAGCTGTTTTTT. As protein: CASSQDSTTGELFF.

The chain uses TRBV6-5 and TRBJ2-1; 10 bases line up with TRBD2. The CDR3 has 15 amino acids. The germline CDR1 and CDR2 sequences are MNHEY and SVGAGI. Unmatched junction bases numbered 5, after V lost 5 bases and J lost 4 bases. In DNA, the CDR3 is TGTGCCAGCAGTAATAGCGGGGGGCCTTACAATGAGCAGTTCTTC. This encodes CASSNSGGPYNEQFF.

Written as DNA, the CDR3 is TGTGCCATCAGCGGACAGGGGATAGGGGAGACCCAGTACTTC. Translated, it gives CAISGQGIGETQYF. The rearrangement links TRBV10-3 to TRBJ2-5; 9 positions agree with TRBD1. CDR1 and CDR2 from the germline V gene are ENHRY and SYGVKD. The CDR3 is 14 residues long. V shed 6 bases, J shed 5 bases, and the junction held 7 bases outside the gene matches.

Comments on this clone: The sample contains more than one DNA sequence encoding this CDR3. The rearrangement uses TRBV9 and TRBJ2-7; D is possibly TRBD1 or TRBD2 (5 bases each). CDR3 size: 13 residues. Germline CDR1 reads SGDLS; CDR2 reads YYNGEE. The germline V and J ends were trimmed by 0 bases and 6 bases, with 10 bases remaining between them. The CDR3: CASSVGGATEQYF. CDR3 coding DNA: TGTGCCAGCAGCGTAGGAGGGGCTACCGAGCAGTACTTC. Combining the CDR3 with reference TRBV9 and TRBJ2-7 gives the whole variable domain DSGVTQTPKHLITATGQRVTLRCSPRSGDLSVYWYQQSLDQGLQFLIQYYNGEERAKGNILERFSAQQFPDLHSELNLSSLELGDSALYFCASSVGGATEQYFGPGTRLTVT.

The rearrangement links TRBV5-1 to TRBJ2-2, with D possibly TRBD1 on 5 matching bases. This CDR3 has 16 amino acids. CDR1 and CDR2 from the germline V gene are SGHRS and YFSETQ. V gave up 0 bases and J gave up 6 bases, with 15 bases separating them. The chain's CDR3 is CASSLAGREGSGELFF. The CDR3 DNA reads TGCGCCAGCAGCTTGGCCGGCAGGGAAGGTTCCGGGGAGCTGTTTTTT.